What follows are 14 T cell receptor beta chains derived from one specimen sequenced in a study of patients and donors after allogeneic stem cell transplantation. TCRdb re-analysed the RT-PCR reads in MiXCR, keeping a single row per CDR3 protein. Of about 23,000 distinct CDR3 sequences in the sample, under 30% were seen once. The specimen was blood, either unsorted or a sorted T cell fraction (not recorded which). The receptors here all came from a human donor who was either an allogeneic HSCT recipient or a stem cell or donor lymphocyte infusion donor (not recorded which). It is not recorded whose cells these are; they may come from a transplant donor.

The rearrangement uses TRBV12-3 or TRBV12-4 and TRBJ1-6, with a weak D call TRBD1 (6 bases). The CDR3 loop spans 14 amino acids. Trimming stripped 2 bases from V and 7 bases from J, with 9 bases between. The CDR3 loop is CASSLKGGNSPLHF. The CDR3 DNA is TGTGCCAGCAGTTTAAAGGGGGGGAATTCACCCCTCCACTTT.

This clonotype appeared a few times. The chain employs TRBV10-3 and TRBJ2-7; D might be TRBD2 (5 bases). The CDR3 has 15 residues. The V end lost 2 bases, the J end lost 0 bases, and 11 bases lay between the germline ends. CDR1 is ENHRY and CDR2 is SYGVKD in the germline V gene. The CDR3 reads CAISEAGRSSYEQYF. The CDR3 nucleotides are TGTGCCATCAGTGAGGCGGGCCGGAGCTCCTACGAGCAGTACTTC.

In its sample, this clonotype was seen a few times. The V and J genes are TRBV27 and TRBJ1-2, with unresolved D. Per germline, CDR1 MNHEY and CDR2 SMNVEV (reference sequence). The V end was cut by 1 base, the J end by 3 bases, with 6 bases between. The CDR3 has 13 residues. CDR3: CASSLWAYYGYTF. The CDR3 coding sequence is TGTGCCAGCAGTTTATGGGCATACTATGGCTACACCTTC.

This chain links TRBV6-5 with TRBJ1-6; 7 bases map to TRBD1. Looked up from germline, CDR1 is MNHEY and CDR2 is SVGAGI. The CDR3 has 15 amino acids. With V trimmed by 2 bases and J by 5 bases, 3 bases remained unmatched. CDR3 sequence: CASSYRGPNNSPLHF. CDR3 nucleotide sequence: TGTGCCAGCAGTTACAGGGGGCCGAATAATTCACCCCTCCACTTT.

This clonotype was observed at least ten times. The gene calls are TRBV12-3 or TRBV12-4 and TRBJ1-2, with D possibly TRBD1 on 5 matching bases. Between the trimmed V and J ends, which lost 4 bases and 3 bases, there was a span of 18 bases. This CDR3 contains 16 residues. In DNA form, the CDR3 reads TGTGCCAGCAGTTGTCAACCAGGGCAGCGAGACTATGGCTACACCTTC. It specifies CASSCQPGQRDYGYTF.

The chain joins TRBV15 to TRBJ1-5, with TRBD1 matching over 9 bases. This CDR3 has 21 residues. The junction had 16 bases not matched to a gene; V was cut back by 1 base and J by 0 bases. CDR1 is LNHNV and CDR2 is YYDKDF in the germline V gene (reference sequence). CDR3 nucleotides: TGTGCCACCAGCAGAGGAACGACAGGGGGATGGAATAGTGATAGCAATCAGCCCCAGCATTTT. This codes for CATSRGTTGGWNSDSNQPQHF. Full variable domain (remainder filled in from reference TRBV15 and TRBJ1-5): DAMVIQNPRYQVTQFGKPVTLSCSQTLNHNVMYWYQQKSSQAPKLLFHYYDKDFNNEADTPDNFQSRRPNTSFCFLDIRSPGLGDTAMYLCATSRGTTGGWNSDSNQPQHFGDGTRLSIL.

V usage is TRBV5-5 and J usage is TRBJ1-2; D ambiguous. Germline-derived CDR1 and CDR2 are SGHKS and YYEKEE (reference sequence). This CDR3 spans 13 amino acids. V lost 4 bases to trimming and J lost 6 bases, with 13 bases between them. This chain's CDR3 is CASSQIPRDGYTF. The CDR3, as DNA: TGTGCCAGCAGCCAGATCCCCCGGGATGGCTACACCTTC.

V gene TRBV6-5 combines with J gene TRBJ1-5, with 7 nucleotides matching TRBD1. The CDR3 is made up of 16 amino acids. Trimming removed 6 bases from V and 2 bases from J; junction bases left unmatched: 10. Germline loops: CDR1 MNHEY, CDR2 SVGAGI. The CDR3 protein is CASRSTGEGGNQPQHF. The CDR3 DNA follows: TGTGCCAGCAGATCTACAGGGGAAGGTGGCAATCAGCCCCAGCATTTT.

The chain carries TRBV5-1 and TRBJ1-2; D ambiguous. Trimming left V 4 bases short and J 3 bases short, with 22 bases between. Germline loops: CDR1 SGHRS, CDR2 YFSETQ. The CDR3 is made up of 17 amino acids. CDR3 sequence (DNA): TGCGCCAGCAGCCCAAACGCCGGGAATACTGGGGACTATGGCTACACCTTC. This codes for CASSPNAGNTGDYGYTF.

This clonotype has more than one count but fewer than ten. The rearrangement links TRBV4-3 to TRBJ1-6, with TRBD1 matching 10 bases. The CDR3 has 18 amino acids. The ends lost 3 bases at V and 5 bases at J; junction bases unmatched: 10. Germline loops: CDR1 LGHNA, CDR2 YSLEER. In DNA, the CDR3 is TGCGCCAGCAGCCACTTTAGACAGGGGGCGCTTAATAATTCACCCCTCCACTTT. Translated, it gives CASSHFRQGALNNSPLHF.

The rearrangement links TRBV24-1 to TRBJ1-4; a weak D match, TRBD1 (5 bases). Per the germline V gene, CDR1 is KGHDR and CDR2 is SFDVKD. The ends were cut back, 3 bases at V and 8 bases at J, with 12 bases in the middle. This CDR3 comprises 14 residues. DNA for the CDR3: TGTGCCACCAGTGATCGGGGGGACGAGGAAAAACTGTTTTTT. It translates to CATSDRGDEEKLFF.

J is TRBJ1-5 and V is TRBV7-8; no clear D. The CDR3 is made up of 18 amino acids. The germline CDR1 and CDR2 sequences are SGHVS and FQNEAQ. V gave up 5 bases and J gave up 0 bases, with 20 bases separating them. Written as DNA, the CDR3 is TGTGCCAGCAGCCCCCGGGCACCCTATACCGATAGCAATCAGCCCCAGCATTTT. Protein product: CASSPRAPYTDSNQPQHF.

The rearrangement uses TRBV4-1 and TRBJ1-2; 9 bases align to TRBD1. Germline trimming cut 2 bases from V and 8 bases from J; bases unmatched to any gene: 9. The CDR3 extends over 15 amino acids. Germline values: CDR1 MGHRA, CDR2 YSYEKL. The CDR3, as DNA: TGCGCCAGCAGCCAACTCGGGACAGGGCAGGAGGGCTACACCTTC. Its protein product is CASSQLGTGQEGYTF.

The V gene is TRBV29-1, the J gene TRBJ1-1; maybe TRBD1 (5 bases). The germline V gene has CDR1 SQVTM and CDR2 ANQGSEA. V lost 7 bases and J lost 3, with 15 bases in between. The CDR3 consists of 13 residues. The CDR3 sequence: CSASRVEDTEAFF. In nucleotides, the CDR3 is TGCAGCGCCAGCAGGGTGGAGGACACTGAAGCTTTCTTT. Filled out from reference TRBV29-1 and TRBJ1-1, the complete variable domain reads SAVISQKPSRDICQRGTSLTIQCQVDSQVTMMFWYRQQPGQSLTLIATANQGSEATYESGFVIDKFPISRPNLTFSTLTVSNMSPEDSSIYLCSASRVEDTEAFFGQGTRLTVV.